This T cell receptor (beta chain) was documented in a study of blood T cell dynamics during melanoma immunotherapy. About the research overall: Standard first-line treatment here was pembrolizumab or nivolumab plus ipilimumab in metastatic melanoma.

The time point is: week 3, after first cycle of checkpoint inhibitor. One draw preceded checkpoint blockade; another followed its first cycle at week 3. At 12 weeks after first infusion, RECIST 1.1 defined response for most patients. Every bulk PBMC sample received the same 350 ng of DNA. This table comes from immunoSEQ multiplex PCR, and its TCRdb copy is limited to in-frame clones, with some not included. The repertoire has tens of thousands of clones, approximately 83% of them found once; the top ten carry 10%. CDR1 is SGHNT, CDR2 YYREEE, per germline (reference sequence). The CDR3 is made up of 15 amino acids. The ends lost 5 bases at V and 2 bases at J; junction bases unmatched: 3.

The TCR comes from a human donor with melanoma. This specimen consisted of blood, obtained from a patient treated with checkpoint blockade. This sequence joins TRBV5-4 and TRBJ2-2; 10 bases are a match to TRBD1. The CDR3: CASRGQGVNTGELFF. The CDR3 nucleotides are TGTGCCAGCAGAGGACAGGGGGTAAACACCGGGGAGCTGTTTTTT.